One sample yielded the 15 T cell receptor beta chains listed below, sequenced in a study of glioma-infiltrating T cells. The iRepertoire nested amplicon-rescue multiplex PCR amplified TCR alpha and beta CDR3s from RNA. TCRdb used MiXCR to reprocess the multiplex PCR reads, holding one entry per CDR3 protein. The sample has 100,000 to 150,000 distinct CDR3 sequences; roughly 24% are singletons. The sample taken for sequencing was glioma tissue, nonneoplastic brain tissue, or PBMCs (not recorded which). The source is a human donor with low-grade glioma or glioblastoma, undergoing nonglioma brain surgery, or in good health (not recorded which).

On this clonotype: One base away lies a much larger clone, so this may be a sequencing read error. This chain uses TRBV12-3 or TRBV12-4 with TRBJ2-1; D perhaps matches TRBD2 (6 bases). The CDR3 extends over 14 amino acids. The CDR3 region has the DNA TGTGCCAGCAGGACCGGGACTCCCTACAATGATCAGTTCTTC. Translated, it gives CASRTGTPYNDQFF.

In the case of this clonotype: With a much larger clone just one base away, this may be a read error. The chain has TRBV24-1 and TRBJ2-7; D is perhaps TRBD1 (6 bases). Germline V CDR1 and CDR2: KGHDR, SFDVKD. The CDR3 runs to 13 residues. The CDR3 sequence: CATRADSSTEQCF. In DNA, the CDR3 is TGTGCCACCAGGGCGGACAGCTCTACCGAGCAGTGCTTC.

Ten or more counts support this clonotype. Here the CDR3 DNA reads TGTGCCAGCAGCTTAGTGGTTGGTAATTCACCCCTCCACTTT. This gives the protein CASSLVVGNSPLHF. The rearrangement joins TRBV7-9 to TRBJ1-6; no clear D gene. The CDR3 spans 14 residues. Germline CDR1 SEHNR, CDR2 FQNEAQ (reference sequence). V shed 1 base and J shed 6 bases, with 7 bases lying between them. The whole variable domain, filled in from reference TRBV7-9 and TRBJ1-6, reads DTGVSQNPRHKITKRGQNVTFRCDPISEHNRLYWYRQTLGQGPEFLTYFQNEAQLEKSRLLSDRFSAERPKGSFSTLEIQRTEQGDSAMYLCASSLVVGNSPLHFGNGTRLTVT.

A note on this clonotype: Because the CDR3 is missing its conserved closing phenylalanine or tryptophan, this is likely a read error. The J gene is TRBJ1-1, the V gene TRBV2; possible D gene TRBD1, 6 bases. The V gene's germline CDR1 is SNHLY and CDR2 FYNNEI. This CDR3 contains 14 residues. The V end lost 8 bases, the J end lost 4 bases, and 17 bases lay between the germline ends. DNA of the CDR3: TGTGCCAGCTACCGAAGGGGGGTGGGCACTGAAGCTTTCTAT. Its protein product is CASYRRGVGTEAFY.

This rearrangement joins TRBV19 to TRBJ2-7, with TRBD1 matching 8 bases. The CDR3 has 13 residues. V trimming: 7 bases; J trimming: 5 bases; junction bases outside the gene matches: 7. From germline, CDR1 is LNHDA and CDR2 SQIVND (reference sequence). Here the CDR3 DNA reads TGTGCCAGTAAACCAGGGGGCGCGGACGAGCAGTACTTC. It yields the protein CASKPGGADEQYF.

This chain links TRBV6-4 with TRBJ2-3; a weak D match, TRBD2 (6 bases). The CDR3 is 14 amino acids. Trimming removed 2 bases at V and 4 bases at J, with 10 bases between. Looked up from germline, CDR1 is MRHNA and CDR2 is SNTAGT. The DNA of the CDR3 is TGTGCCAGCAGTGACGGGCGGGATCCAGATACGCAGTATTTT. Protein sequence: CASSDGRDPDTQYF.

This clonotype was recorded many times. The chain joins TRBV7-2 to TRBJ2-3; D is unresolved. The CDR3 spans 14 residues. V was pared by 1 base and J by 2 bases, with 7 bases between. The V gene's germline CDR1 is SGHTA and CDR2 FQGNSA. DNA for the CDR3: TGTGCCAGCAGCTTAGGGGCTCACACAGATACGCAGTATTTT. Amino acids: CASSLGAHTDTQYF.

This clonotype has only one observation. This may stem from a read error, because a much larger clone lies one nucleotide away. The genes are TRBV10-3 and TRBJ1-5, with D tentatively TRBD1 (5 bases). The germline V gene has CDR1 ENHRY and CDR2 SYGVKD. The CDR3 length is 14 residues. The CDR3 bases are TGTGCCATCAGTGAGTCGACAGACCATCATCCCCAGCATTTT. Translating it yields CAISESTDHHPQHF.

This chain connects TRBV12-3 or TRBV12-4 to TRBJ1-1, with unresolved D. The CDR3 contains 13 residues. Trimming left V 2 bases short and J 4 bases short, with 8 bases between. CDR3 in amino acids: CASSLTESTEAFF. In DNA, the CDR3 is TGTGCCAGCAGTTTAACGGAGAGCACTGAAGCTTTCTTT.

This clonotype was observed many times. The chain has TRBV5-1 and TRBJ1-1, with D uncertain. The V and J ends lost 0 bases and 1 base respectively, with 7 bases between them. Looked up from germline, CDR1 is SGHRS and CDR2 is YFSETQ. The CDR3 runs 14 residues. CDR3 sequence: CASSLDPGNTEAFF. The CDR3 DNA reads TGCGCCAGCAGCTTGGACCCAGGGAACACTGAAGCTTTCTTT.

This clonotype occurred many times. The J gene is TRBJ2-3, the V gene TRBV5-1; D call uncertain. Trimming left V 0 bases short and J 0 bases short, with 5 bases between. The CDR3 has 14 residues. Germline V gives CDR1 SGHRS, CDR2 YFSETQ. The DNA of the CDR3 is TGCGCCAGCAGCTTGGATGCGAGCACAGATACGCAGTATTTT. It encodes CASSLDASTDTQYF.

There are many counts of this clonotype. This chain links TRBV6-1 with TRBJ2-7; TRBD1 matches 8 bases. The germline V gene encodes CDR1 MNHNS and CDR2 SASEGT. V gave up 6 bases and J gave up 2 bases; unmatched junction bases: 9. There are 15 residues in the CDR3. CDR3 DNA: TGTGCCAGCAGACAGTCGACAGGGGAGACCTACGAGCAGTACTTC. Residues: CASRQSTGETYEQYF.

This clonotype was seen only once. A much larger clone lies a single base off, so this may be a read error. The genes are TRBV7-2 and TRBJ2-2; 8 bases agree with TRBD1. Germline assignment: CDR1 SGHTA and CDR2 FQGNSA. The CDR3 sequence is 16 residues long. The CDR3 bases are TGTGCCAGCAGCGCTCAGGGGGCGCAGAACACCGTGGAGCTGTTTTTT. It translates to CASSAQGAQNTVELFF.

Of note for this clonotype: The junction shows a germline mismatch at one end, possibly a read error. This chain joins TRBV9 and TRBJ2-3, with 7 bases that match TRBD2. The CDR3 runs 16 residues. Germline loops: CDR1 SGDLS, CDR2 YYNGEE. The DNA of the CDR3 is TGTGCCAGCAGCGTCATGAGCGGGGCTAGCACAGGTACGCAGTATTTT. Encoded protein: CASSVMSGASTGTQYF.

With regard to this clonotype: Germline and junction disagree at one end, which may indicate a read error. The gene calls are TRBV6-4 and TRBJ1-1; 7 bases map to TRBD1. The CDR3 length is 14 residues. The germline gives CDR1 MRHNA, CDR2 SNTAGT. This CDR3 reads CASSGGQEGTEAFF. CDR3 DNA sequence: TGTGCCAGCAGTGGCGGACAGGAGGGAACTGAAGCCTTCTTT.